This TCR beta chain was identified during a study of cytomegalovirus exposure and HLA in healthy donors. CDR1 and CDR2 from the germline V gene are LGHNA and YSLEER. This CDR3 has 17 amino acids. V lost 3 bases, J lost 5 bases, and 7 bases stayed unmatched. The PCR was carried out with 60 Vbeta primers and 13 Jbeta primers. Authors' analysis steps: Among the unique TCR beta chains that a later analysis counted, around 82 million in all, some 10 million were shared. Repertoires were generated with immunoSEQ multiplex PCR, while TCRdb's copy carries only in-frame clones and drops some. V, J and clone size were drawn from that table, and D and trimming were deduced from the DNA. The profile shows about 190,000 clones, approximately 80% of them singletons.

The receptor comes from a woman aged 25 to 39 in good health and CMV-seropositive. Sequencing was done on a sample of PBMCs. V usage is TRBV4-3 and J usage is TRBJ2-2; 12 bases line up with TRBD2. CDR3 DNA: TGCGCCAGCAGCCAGCCGCTCCTAGCGGGGGGGACCGGGGAGCTGTTTTTT. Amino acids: CASSQPLLAGGTGELFF.